This TCR beta chain was captured in a study of beta chain features in type 1 diabetes. Study-wide results and limits: The question of HLA type influencing TCRB rearrangement was one that remained unresolved here. When Type 1 diabetes patients were examined, their TCRB CDR3s proved moderately but significantly shorter in all four CD4+ subsets.

In regard to this clone: The antigen is not known.

TCRB transcripts that were expressed got sequenced, as all of the isolated RNA had been reverse transcribed. Data came from immunoSEQ multiplex PCR; TCRdb stores just in-frame clones and leaves some out. Among hundreds of thousands of clones, roughly 16% were seen once, and the ten largest hold roughly 0.025%. Germline assignment: CDR1 SGHNT and CDR2 YENEEA. The V segment lost 4 bases and the J segment 9 bases; nucleotides outside the gene matches: 5. CDR3 length: 13 residues. The sequence came from a woman between 18 and 29 years old in good health. The specimen was naive CD4+ T cells from blood. The gene calls are TRBV11-3 and TRBJ2-1; TRBD2 aligns across 8 bases. The CDR3 nucleotides read TGTGCCAGCAGCTCACGCGGGAGGACTGAGCAGTTCTTC. Amino acid sequence: CASSSRGRTEQFF.